Listed below are T cell receptor beta chains from one sample, sequenced in a study of blood T cell repertoires in COVID-19. Only in-frame clones appear in the TCRdb table, and some are missing; sequencing was by immunoSEQ multiplex PCR. The data contain fewer than 90,000 clones, about 86% of them seen just once; the ten biggest clones take up 1.5% to 2.5%. The material sequenced was peripheral blood. The receptors come from a woman aged 80 or over with active or convalescent COVID-19. CDR3s include the opening cysteine and the closing phenylalanine or tryptophan. The order of the fields is J gene, D gene, clone size, V gene, CDR3 protein, CDR3 DNA. A D gene is named only where the DNA matches it firmly. Only part of the rows carry a size: once, few, many, or a class if the clone is expanded.

j_call: TRBJ1-5
d_call: TRBD1
clone_size: .
v_call: TRBV19
cdr3_aa: CASSTGTGPNQPQHF
cdr3_nt: TGTGCCAGTAGTACCGGGACAGGGCCCAATCAGCCCCAGCATTTT

j_call: TRBJ2-3
d_call: TRBD1
clone_size: .
v_call: TRBV19
cdr3_aa: CASHRGQGSTDTQYF
cdr3_nt: TGTGCCAGCCACCGGGGACAGGGGAGCACAGATACGCAGTATTTT

j_call: TRBJ2-7
d_call: TRBD1
clone_size: .
v_call: TRBV5-4
cdr3_aa: CASSGYRGTLDEQYF
cdr3_nt: TGTGCCAGCAGTGGTTACAGGGGGACTTTGGACGAGCAGTACTTC

j_call: TRBJ2-1
d_call: TRBD2
clone_size: .
v_call: TRBV7-2
cdr3_aa: CASSLAGGPPYNEQFF
cdr3_nt: TGTGCCAGCAGCTTGGCGGGAGGGCCTCCCTACAATGAGCAGTTCTTC

j_call: TRBJ2-1
d_call: .
clone_size: .
v_call: TRBV24-1
cdr3_aa: CATSDTTGTEQFF
cdr3_nt: TGTGCCACCAGTGATACTACCGGGACAGAGCAGTTCTTC

j_call: TRBJ1-6
d_call: TRBD1
clone_size: .
v_call: TRBV5-4
cdr3_aa: CASSLDRGLDNSPLHF
cdr3_nt: TGTGCCAGCAGCTTAGACAGGGGGCTGGATAATTCACCCCTCCACTTT

j_call: TRBJ2-1
d_call: .
clone_size: once
v_call: TRBV10-3
cdr3_aa: CAISESIDSPYNEQFF
cdr3_nt: TGTGCCATCAGTGAGTCGATAGATTCCCCTTACAATGAGCAGTTCTTC

j_call: TRBJ1-4
d_call: TRBD1
clone_size: .
v_call: TRBV18
cdr3_aa: CASSLDRANEKLFF
cdr3_nt: TGTGCCAGCTCTCTGGACAGGGCTAATGAAAAACTGTTTTTT

j_call: TRBJ1-1
d_call: TRBD1
clone_size: .
v_call: TRBV5-1
cdr3_aa: CASSRGQGLEAFF
cdr3_nt: TGCGCCAGCAGCCGGGGACAGGGCCTTGAAGCTTTCTTT

j_call: TRBJ1-2
d_call: TRBD1
clone_size: .
v_call: TRBV5-4
cdr3_aa: CASRDRGGYGYTF
cdr3_nt: TGTGCCAGCCGGGACAGGGGTGGGTATGGCTACACCTTC

j_call: TRBJ1-2
d_call: .
clone_size: .
v_call: TRBV5-4
cdr3_aa: CASSLAGGSRSYTF
cdr3_nt: TGTGCCAGCAGCTTGGCTGGGGGGAGTAGGAGCTACACCTTC

j_call: TRBJ2-7
d_call: .
clone_size: .
v_call: TRBV6-5
cdr3_aa: CASSYRPEYEQYF
cdr3_nt: TGTGCCAGCAGTTATCGCCCGGAGTACGAGCAGTACTTC

j_call: TRBJ1-5
d_call: .
clone_size: .
v_call: TRBV6-5
cdr3_aa: CASSYLRGYQPQHF
cdr3_nt: TGTGCCAGCAGTTATCTTAGGGGGTATCAGCCCCAGCATTTT

j_call: TRBJ1-2
d_call: .
clone_size: .
v_call: TRBV5-1
cdr3_aa: CASSDGTTGRFDGYTF
cdr3_nt: TGCGCCAGCAGCGACGGGACTACGGGAAGATTCGATGGCTACACCTTC

j_call: TRBJ1-1
d_call: TRBD1
clone_size: .
v_call: TRBV29-1
cdr3_aa: CSVPIRGLYNIAFF
cdr3_nt: TGCAGCGTGCCAATCAGGGGGCTGTATAATATAGCTTTCTTT

j_call: TRBJ1-1
d_call: TRBD1
clone_size: .
v_call: TRBV7-2
cdr3_aa: CASSPPTGLEAFF
cdr3_nt: TGTGCCAGCAGCCCCCCGACAGGGCTTGAAGCTTTCTTT

j_call: TRBJ2-7
d_call: .
clone_size: .
v_call: TRBV4-1
cdr3_aa: CASSQPKSGTTGSEQYF
cdr3_nt: TGCGCCAGCAGCCAACCCAAATCGGGGACAACGGGATCCGAGCAGTACTTC

j_call: TRBJ1-5
d_call: .
clone_size: few
v_call: TRBV7-8
cdr3_aa: CASSHPGNQPQHF
cdr3_nt: TGTGCCAGCAGCCACCCGGGCAATCAGCCCCAGCATTTT

j_call: TRBJ2-3
d_call: .
clone_size: .
v_call: TRBV2
cdr3_aa: CASPLGPDTDTQYF
cdr3_nt: TGTGCCAGCCCACTAGGGCCAGACACAGATACGCAGTATTTT

j_call: TRBJ2-4
d_call: TRBD2
clone_size: .
v_call: TRBV29-1
cdr3_aa: CSVERGPTSGLAKNIQYF
cdr3_nt: TGCAGCGTTGAAAGAGGACCTACTAGCGGTTTAGCCAAAAACATTCAGTACTTC

j_call: TRBJ1-5
d_call: TRBD1
clone_size: .
v_call: TRBV7-2
cdr3_aa: CASSRDSSNQPQHF
cdr3_nt: TGTGCCAGCAGCCGGGACAGCTCCAATCAGCCCCAGCATTTT

j_call: TRBJ1-1
d_call: .
clone_size: .
v_call: TRBV7-2
cdr3_aa: CASSLGGWETEAFF
cdr3_nt: TGTGCCAGCAGCTTAGGTGGGTGGGAGACTGAAGCTTTCTTT

j_call: TRBJ2-2
d_call: .
clone_size: .
v_call: TRBV5-6
cdr3_aa: CASSLVAGRAGELFF
cdr3_nt: TGTGCCAGCAGCTTGGTGGCAGGGCGAGCCGGGGAGCTGTTTTTT

j_call: TRBJ1-3
d_call: TRBD1
clone_size: few
v_call: TRBV23-1
cdr3_aa: CASITGAGNTIYF
cdr3_nt: TGCGCCAGCATTACAGGGGCTGGAAACACCATATATTTT

j_call: TRBJ1-1
d_call: .
clone_size: .
v_call: TRBV5-4
cdr3_aa: CATSTVNTEAFF
cdr3_nt: TGTGCCACCTCGACAGTGAACACTGAAGCTTTCTTT

j_call: TRBJ2-5
d_call: .
clone_size: .
v_call: TRBV29-1
cdr3_aa: CSVLPGQFQYF
cdr3_nt: TGCAGCGTCCTCCCCGGACAGTTCCAGTACTTC

j_call: TRBJ2-7
d_call: .
clone_size: .
v_call: TRBV18
cdr3_aa: CASSPAYEQYF
cdr3_nt: TGTGCCAGCTCACCCGCCTACGAGCAGTACTTC

j_call: TRBJ2-2
d_call: TRBD2
clone_size: .
v_call: TRBV6-6
cdr3_aa: CASSPYPGGAGTGELFF
cdr3_nt: TGTGCCAGCAGTCCCTATCCGGGGGGGGCCGGAACCGGGGAGCTGTTTTTT

j_call: TRBJ1-1
d_call: .
clone_size: .
v_call: TRBV19
cdr3_aa: CASSIRENTEAFF
cdr3_nt: TGTGCCAGTAGTATCAGGGAGAACACTGAAGCTTTCTTT

j_call: TRBJ2-7
d_call: .
clone_size: .
v_call: TRBV4-3
cdr3_aa: CASSQDLQGTYEQYF
cdr3_nt: TGCGCCAGCAGCCAAGATTTGCAGGGGACCTACGAGCAGTACTTC

j_call: TRBJ2-1
d_call: TRBD2
clone_size: once
v_call: TRBV3-1/TRBV3-2
cdr3_aa: CASSQDPSGELNEQFF
cdr3_nt: TGTGCCAGCAGCCAAGACCCTAGCGGGGAATTAAATGAGCAGTTCTTC

j_call: TRBJ2-1
d_call: .
clone_size: .
v_call: TRBV20-1
cdr3_aa: CSASLREQFF
cdr3_nt: TGCAGTGCTAGTTTGAGGGAGCAGTTCTTC

j_call: TRBJ1-1
d_call: TRBD1
clone_size: .
v_call: TRBV5-1
cdr3_aa: CASSLGVQGFARTEAFF
cdr3_nt: TGCGCCAGCAGCTTGGGGGTACAGGGGTTTGCTCGGACTGAAGCTTTCTTT

j_call: TRBJ2-1
d_call: TRBD2
clone_size: .
v_call: TRBV7-2
cdr3_aa: CASSLGLAGNEQFF
cdr3_nt: TGTGCCAGCAGCTTAGGGCTAGCGGGGAATGAGCAGTTCTTC

j_call: TRBJ2-1
d_call: .
clone_size: .
v_call: TRBV4-1
cdr3_aa: CASSQDHGASYNEQFF
cdr3_nt: TGCGCCAGCAGCCAGGATCATGGGGCTAGCTACAATGAGCAGTTCTTC

j_call: TRBJ1-2
d_call: TRBD1
clone_size: .
v_call: TRBV4-3
cdr3_aa: CASSQRTGAYGYTF
cdr3_nt: TGCGCCAGCAGCCAACGGACAGGGGCCTATGGCTACACCTTC

j_call: TRBJ1-1
d_call: .
clone_size: .
v_call: TRBV5-1
cdr3_aa: CASSLLGGINTEAFF
cdr3_nt: TGCGCCAGCAGCTTGTTGGGGGGGATCAACACTGAAGCTTTCTTT

j_call: TRBJ2-7
d_call: TRBD2
clone_size: .
v_call: TRBV7-9
cdr3_aa: CASSATSGVNEQYF
cdr3_nt: TGTGCCAGCAGCGCGACTAGCGGGGTTAATGAGCAGTACTTC

j_call: TRBJ2-7
d_call: .
clone_size: .
v_call: TRBV9
cdr3_aa: CASSVGGPGMGYEQYF
cdr3_nt: TGTGCCAGCAGCGTAGGAGGCCCAGGGATGGGCTACGAGCAGTACTTC

j_call: TRBJ2-7
d_call: .
clone_size: .
v_call: TRBV7-9
cdr3_aa: CASSALRNSYEQYF
cdr3_nt: TGTGCCAGCAGCGCCCTGAGGAATTCCTACGAGCAGTACTTC

j_call: TRBJ1-6
d_call: .
clone_size: .
v_call: TRBV12-3/TRBV12-4
cdr3_aa: CASSSQSNSPLHF
cdr3_nt: TGTGCCAGCAGTTCCCAATCTAATTCACCCCTCCACTTT

j_call: TRBJ1-6
d_call: TRBD1
clone_size: .
v_call: TRBV6-5
cdr3_aa: CAGTTGSNSPLHF
cdr3_nt: TGTGCCGGCACGACAGGGAGCAATTCACCCCTCCACTTT

j_call: TRBJ2-7
d_call: .
clone_size: .
v_call: TRBV7-8
cdr3_aa: CASSPHRSLSYEQYF
cdr3_nt: TGTGCCAGCAGCCCCCATCGGTCCCTCTCCTACGAGCAGTACTTC

j_call: TRBJ1-4
d_call: .
clone_size: .
v_call: TRBV11-3
cdr3_aa: CASSLVYGTSSTEKLFF
cdr3_nt: TGTGCCAGCAGCTTAGTTTACGGGACTTCTTCCACCGAAAAACTGTTTTTT

j_call: TRBJ2-7
d_call: TRBD2
clone_size: .
v_call: TRBV4-2
cdr3_aa: CASSQGLAGVYEQYF
cdr3_nt: TGTGCCAGCAGCCAAGGACTAGCGGGAGTCTACGAGCAGTACTTC

j_call: TRBJ2-7
d_call: .
clone_size: .
v_call: TRBV14
cdr3_aa: CASSQQGSPYEQYF
cdr3_nt: TGTGCCAGCAGCCAACAGGGGTCCCCCTACGAGCAGTACTTC

j_call: TRBJ2-5
d_call: TRBD1
clone_size: .
v_call: TRBV11-3
cdr3_aa: CASSSPGQVAAGTQYF
cdr3_nt: TGTGCCAGCAGCTCTCCGGGACAGGTCGCGGCGGGGACCCAGTACTTC

j_call: TRBJ1-6
d_call: .
clone_size: .
v_call: TRBV24-1
cdr3_aa: CATSVPSGSYNSPLHF
cdr3_nt: TGTGCCACCAGTGTCCCCTCAGGCTCCTATAATTCACCCCTCCACTTT

j_call: TRBJ1-3
d_call: .
clone_size: .
v_call: TRBV3-1/TRBV3-2
cdr3_aa: CASNSRGKVSGNTIYF
cdr3_nt: TGTGCCAGCAACTCCAGGGGCAAAGTCTCTGGAAACACCATATATTTT

j_call: TRBJ1-2
d_call: .
clone_size: .
v_call: TRBV28
cdr3_aa: CASSLSRWGYTF
cdr3_nt: TGTGCCAGCAGTTTATCTAGGTGGGGCTACACCTTC

j_call: TRBJ2-5
d_call: .
clone_size: once
v_call: TRBV3-1/TRBV3-2
cdr3_aa: CASSQVNQETQYF
cdr3_nt: TGTGCCAGCAGCCAAGTTAACCAAGAGACCCAGTACTTC

j_call: TRBJ1-2
d_call: TRBD1
clone_size: .
v_call: TRBV4-1
cdr3_aa: CASSQMGQGDYGYTF
cdr3_nt: TGCGCCAGCAGCCAAATGGGACAGGGGGACTATGGCTACACCTTC

j_call: TRBJ1-3
d_call: .
clone_size: .
v_call: TRBV5-1
cdr3_aa: CASSNIQGAAGNTIYF
cdr3_nt: TGCGCCAGCAGCAACATACAGGGAGCAGCTGGAAACACCATATATTTT

j_call: TRBJ1-3
d_call: .
clone_size: .
v_call: TRBV7-9
cdr3_aa: CASSPGPGAIYF
cdr3_nt: TGTGCCAGCAGCCCAGGGCCAGGGGCCATATATTTT